This TCR beta chain was identified during a study of shared clonotypes between healthy human individuals. Replicate PCRs run on sorted subsets employed roughly 180 ng DNA, around 27,000 T cell genomes. Clones were read by immunoSEQ multiplex PCR, and TCRdb kept only the in-frame ones, dropping some. The sample records approximately 250,000 clones, over 60% being singletons. This CDR3 contains 15 residues. Germline V gene sequence: CDR1 SGHAT, CDR2 FQNNGV. V lost 5 bases to trimming and J lost 1 base; unmatched junction nucleotides: 7. This clone was seen more than once but under ten times. The chain recombines TRBV11-2 with TRBJ1-1; 7 bases align to TRBD1. This receptor was obtained from a man between 25 and 39 years old in good health. Sequences were obtained from memory CD4+ T cells sorted from blood. Regarding subset: CD45RA-negative fraction. CDR3 residues: CASSHRTGPNTEAFF. In DNA form, the CDR3 reads TGTGCCAGCAGCCACAGGACAGGACCGAACACTGAAGCTTTCTTT.